This record covers a single T cell receptor beta chain. This sample was included in a study of cytomegalovirus exposure and HLA in healthy donors. The CDR3 extends over 11 amino acids. The V and J ends lost 4 bases and 9 bases respectively, with 12 bases between them. Per the germline V gene, CDR1 is SQVTM and CDR2 is ANQGSEA. Produced via immunoSEQ multiplex PCR; TCRdb's table is partial and in-frame only. The sample yields a few hundred thousand clones, around 80% seen once. This TCR was sampled from a woman in her 30s in good health and CMV-seropositive. Sequencing was carried out using PBMCs. The chain carries TRBV29-1 and TRBJ1-2; D unresolved. The CDR3 nucleotides are TGCAGCGTTGGTGGGGTTGGTAGCTACACCTTC. Translated: CSVGGVGSYTF. The variable domain in full, with the rest retrieved from reference TRBV29-1 and TRBJ1-2, is SAVISQKPSRDICQRGTSLTIQCQVDSQVTMMFWYRQQPGQSLTLIATANQGSEATYESGFVIDKFPISRPNLTFSTLTVSNMSPEDSSIYLCSVGGVGSYTFGSGTRLTVV.